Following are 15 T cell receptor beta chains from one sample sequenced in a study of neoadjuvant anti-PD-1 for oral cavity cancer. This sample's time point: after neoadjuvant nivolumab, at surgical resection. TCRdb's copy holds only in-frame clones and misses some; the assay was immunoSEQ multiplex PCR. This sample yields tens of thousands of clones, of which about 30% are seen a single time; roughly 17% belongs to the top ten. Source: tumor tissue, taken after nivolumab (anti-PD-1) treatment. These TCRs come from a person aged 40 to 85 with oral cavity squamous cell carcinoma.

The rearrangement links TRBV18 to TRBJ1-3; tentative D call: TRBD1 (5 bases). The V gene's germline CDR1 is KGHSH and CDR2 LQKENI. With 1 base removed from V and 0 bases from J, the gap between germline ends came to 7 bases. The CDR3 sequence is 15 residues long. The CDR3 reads CASSPQGSSGNTIYF. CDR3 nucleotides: TGTGCCAGCTCACCACAGGGGAGCTCTGGAAACACCATATATTTT.

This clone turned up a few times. The CDR3 DNA is TGTGCCAGCAGCCCAGGCAGGGAGAACACCGGGGAGCTGTTTTTT. Translated: CASSPGRENTGELFF. This chain links TRBV2 with TRBJ2-2; TRBD1 might be the D (5 bases). This CDR3 has 15 residues. Trimming took 6 bases from V and 1 from J, leaving 12 bases between them. In germline, CDR1 is SNHLY, CDR2 FYNNEI.

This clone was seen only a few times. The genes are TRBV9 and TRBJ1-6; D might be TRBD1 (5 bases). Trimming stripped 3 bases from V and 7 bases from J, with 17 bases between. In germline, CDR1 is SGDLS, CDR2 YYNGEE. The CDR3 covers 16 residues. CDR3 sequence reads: CASSARAAGGNSPLHF. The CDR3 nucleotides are TGTGCCAGCAGCGCCAGGGCGGCCGGGGGGAATTCACCCCTCCACTTT.

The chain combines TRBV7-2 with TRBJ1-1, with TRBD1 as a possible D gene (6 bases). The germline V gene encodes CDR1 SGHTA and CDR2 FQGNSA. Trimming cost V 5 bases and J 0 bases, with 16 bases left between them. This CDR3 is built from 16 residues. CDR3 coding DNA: TGTGCCAGCAGCCTGGCAGTCGGGGGCATGAACACTGAAGCTTTCTTT. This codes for CASSLAVGGMNTEAFF.

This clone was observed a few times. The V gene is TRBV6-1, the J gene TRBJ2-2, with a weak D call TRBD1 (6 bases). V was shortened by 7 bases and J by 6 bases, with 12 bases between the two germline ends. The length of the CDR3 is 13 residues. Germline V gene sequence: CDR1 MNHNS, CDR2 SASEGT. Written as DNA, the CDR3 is TGTGCCAGCATCGAATGGGGGCCCGGGGAGCTGTTTTTT. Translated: CASIEWGPGELFF.

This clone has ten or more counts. CDR3 loop: CASSPGTGYEQYF. DNA of the CDR3: TGTGCCAGCAGCCCCGGGACAGGCTACGAGCAGTACTTC. This sequence joins TRBV7-3 and TRBJ2-7; 8 bases fit TRBD1. CDR3 length: 13 amino acids. Germline V gene lookup returns CDR1 SGHTA and CDR2 FQGTGA. With 5 bases clipped from V and 3 bases from J, the junction kept 3 bases outside the gene matches.

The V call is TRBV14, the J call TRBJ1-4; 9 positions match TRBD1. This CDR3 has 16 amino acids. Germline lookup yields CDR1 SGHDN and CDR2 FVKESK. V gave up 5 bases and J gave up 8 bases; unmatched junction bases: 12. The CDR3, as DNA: TGTGCCAGCAGCTCCTACACAGGGGGCGTAAGAGAAAAACTGTTTTTT. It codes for CASSSYTGGVREKLFF.

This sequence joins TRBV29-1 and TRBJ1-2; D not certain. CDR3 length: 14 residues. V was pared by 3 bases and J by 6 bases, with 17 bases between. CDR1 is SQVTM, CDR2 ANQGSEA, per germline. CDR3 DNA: TGCAGCGTTGAGATTTTCGACGGGTCAGATGGCTACACCTTC. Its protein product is CSVEIFDGSDGYTF. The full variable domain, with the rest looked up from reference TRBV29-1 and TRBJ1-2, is SAVISQKPSRDICQRGTSLTIQCQVDSQVTMMFWYRQQPGQSLTLIATANQGSEATYESGFVIDKFPISRPNLTFSTLTVSNMSPEDSSIYLCSVEIFDGSDGYTFGSGTRLTVV.

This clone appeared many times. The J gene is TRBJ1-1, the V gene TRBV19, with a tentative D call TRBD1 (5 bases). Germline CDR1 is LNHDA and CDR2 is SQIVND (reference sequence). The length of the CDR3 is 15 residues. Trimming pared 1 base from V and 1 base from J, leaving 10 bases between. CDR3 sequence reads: CASSIVGTANTEAFF. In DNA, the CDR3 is TGTGCCAGTAGTATAGTAGGGACGGCGAACACTGAAGCTTTCTTT.

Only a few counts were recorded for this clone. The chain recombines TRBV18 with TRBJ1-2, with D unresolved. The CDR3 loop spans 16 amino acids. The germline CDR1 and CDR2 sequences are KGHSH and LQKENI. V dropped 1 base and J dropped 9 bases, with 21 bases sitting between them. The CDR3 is CASSPLEGPGSNSYTF. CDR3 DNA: TGTGCCAGCTCACCACTTGAGGGTCCTGGCTCTAATAGCTACACCTTC.

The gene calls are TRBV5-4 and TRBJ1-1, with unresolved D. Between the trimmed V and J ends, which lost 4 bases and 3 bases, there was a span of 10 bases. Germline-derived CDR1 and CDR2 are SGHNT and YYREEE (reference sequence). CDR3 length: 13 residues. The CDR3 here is CASSPSYDTEAFF. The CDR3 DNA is TGTGCCAGCAGCCCCAGTTACGACACTGAAGCTTTCTTT.

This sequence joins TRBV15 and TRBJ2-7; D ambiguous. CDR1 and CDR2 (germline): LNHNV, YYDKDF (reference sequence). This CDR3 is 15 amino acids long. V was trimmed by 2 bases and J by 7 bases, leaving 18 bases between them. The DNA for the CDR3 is TGTGCCACCAGCAGACTCGACGGACCGATCGGAGAGCAGTACTTC. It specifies CATSRLDGPIGEQYF.

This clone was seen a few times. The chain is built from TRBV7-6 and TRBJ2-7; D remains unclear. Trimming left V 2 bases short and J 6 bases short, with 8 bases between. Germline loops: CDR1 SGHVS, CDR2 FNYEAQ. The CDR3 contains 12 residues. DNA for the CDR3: TGTGCCAGCAGCTTACAGGCCGGCGAGCAGTACTTC. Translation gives CASSLQAGEQYF.

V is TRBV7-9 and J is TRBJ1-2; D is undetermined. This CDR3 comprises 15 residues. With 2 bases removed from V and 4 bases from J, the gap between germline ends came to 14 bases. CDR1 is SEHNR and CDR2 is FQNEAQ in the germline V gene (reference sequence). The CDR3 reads CASSLSSTVLYGYTF. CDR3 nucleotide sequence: TGTGCCAGCAGCTTATCTTCAACGGTTCTCTATGGCTACACCTTC.

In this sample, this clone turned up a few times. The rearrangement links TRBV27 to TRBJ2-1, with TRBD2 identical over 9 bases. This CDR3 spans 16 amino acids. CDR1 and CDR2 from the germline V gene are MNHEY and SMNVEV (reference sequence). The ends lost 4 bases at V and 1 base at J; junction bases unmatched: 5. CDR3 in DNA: TGTGCCAGCAGTTCGGGGGCGGGAGGGTCCTACAATGAGCAGTTCTTC. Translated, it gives CASSSGAGGSYNEQFF.